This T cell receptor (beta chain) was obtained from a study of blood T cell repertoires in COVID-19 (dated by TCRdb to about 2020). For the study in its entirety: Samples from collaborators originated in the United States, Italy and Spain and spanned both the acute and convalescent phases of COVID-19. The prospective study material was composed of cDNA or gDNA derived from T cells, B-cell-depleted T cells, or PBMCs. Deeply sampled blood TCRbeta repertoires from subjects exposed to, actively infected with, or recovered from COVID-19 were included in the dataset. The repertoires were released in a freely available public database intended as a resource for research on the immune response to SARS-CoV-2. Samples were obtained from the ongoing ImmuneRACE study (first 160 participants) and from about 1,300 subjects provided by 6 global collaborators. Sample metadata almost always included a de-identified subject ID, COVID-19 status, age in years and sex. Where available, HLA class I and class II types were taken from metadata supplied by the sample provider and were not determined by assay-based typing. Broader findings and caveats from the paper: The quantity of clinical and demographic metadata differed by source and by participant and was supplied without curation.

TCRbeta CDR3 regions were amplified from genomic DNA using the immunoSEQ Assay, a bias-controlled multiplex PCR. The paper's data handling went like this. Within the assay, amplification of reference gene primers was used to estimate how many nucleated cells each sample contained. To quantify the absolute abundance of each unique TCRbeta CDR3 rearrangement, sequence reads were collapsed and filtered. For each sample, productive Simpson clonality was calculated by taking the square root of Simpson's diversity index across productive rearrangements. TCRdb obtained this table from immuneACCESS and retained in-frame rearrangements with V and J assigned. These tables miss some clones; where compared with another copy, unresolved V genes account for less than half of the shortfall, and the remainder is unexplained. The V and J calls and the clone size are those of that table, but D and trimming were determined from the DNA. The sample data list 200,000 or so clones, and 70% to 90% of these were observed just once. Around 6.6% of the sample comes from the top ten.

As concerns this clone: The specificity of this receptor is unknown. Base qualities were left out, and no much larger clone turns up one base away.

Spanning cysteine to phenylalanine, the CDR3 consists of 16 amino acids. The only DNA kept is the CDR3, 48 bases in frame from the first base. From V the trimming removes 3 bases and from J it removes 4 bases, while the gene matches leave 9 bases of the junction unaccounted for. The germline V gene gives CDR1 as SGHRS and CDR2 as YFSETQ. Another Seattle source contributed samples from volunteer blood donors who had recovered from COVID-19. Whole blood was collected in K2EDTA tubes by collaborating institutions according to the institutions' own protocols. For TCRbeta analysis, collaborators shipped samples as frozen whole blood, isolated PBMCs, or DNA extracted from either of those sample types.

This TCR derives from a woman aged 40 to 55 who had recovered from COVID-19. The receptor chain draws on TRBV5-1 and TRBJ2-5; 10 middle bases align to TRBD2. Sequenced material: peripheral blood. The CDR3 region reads CASSSTPSGSGETQYF. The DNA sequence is TGCGCCAGCAGCTCCACCCCTAGCGGGAGCGGAGAGACCCAGTACTTC.